This TCR beta chain was sequenced during a study of shared clonotypes between healthy human individuals. At the level of the study: In total, the donors were two women and a few men aged 18 to 49.

Germline V CDR1 and CDR2: SGHTA, FQGNSA. V was pared by 2 bases and J by 2 bases, with 2 bases of the junction left unmatched. The CDR3 is made up of 15 amino acids. Study-level findings and limits: Clonotype sharing among the donors was expected to vary with sequencing depth. For sorted subsets, rarefaction showed incomplete sequencing despite large depth.

A note on this clone: What it binds is unknown.

Genomic DNA of every subset was divided equally among multiple immunoSEQ plates. Produced via immunoSEQ multiplex PCR; TCRdb's table is partial and in-frame only. The sample contains about 2.4 million clones, around 90% of which appear only once. Sequencing input: naive CD4+ T cells sorted from blood. Stated subset: CD45RA+ positively selected. This receptor was taken from a man aged 18 to 29 in good health. The V call is TRBV7-2, the J call TRBJ2-2; 7 bases fit TRBD2. In nucleotides, the CDR3 is TGTGCCAGCAGCTTACTAGCGGTAAACACCGGGGAGCTGTTTTTT. This translates into CASSLLAVNTGELFF.